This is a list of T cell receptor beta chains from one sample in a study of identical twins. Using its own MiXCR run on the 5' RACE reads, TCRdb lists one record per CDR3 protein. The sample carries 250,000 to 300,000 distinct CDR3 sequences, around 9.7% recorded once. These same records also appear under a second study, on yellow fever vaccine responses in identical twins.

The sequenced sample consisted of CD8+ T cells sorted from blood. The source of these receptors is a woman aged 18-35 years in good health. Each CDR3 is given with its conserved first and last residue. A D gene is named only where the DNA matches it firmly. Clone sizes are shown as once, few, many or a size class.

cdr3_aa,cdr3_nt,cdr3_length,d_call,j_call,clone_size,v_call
CASRPWDNSGNTIYF,TGTGCCAGCAGGCCCTGGGACAACTCTGGAAACACCATATATTTT,15,-,TRBJ1-3,many,TRBV2
CASIVTPEYEQYF,TGTGCCAGCATTGTAACACCGGAGTACGAGCAGTACTTC,13,-,TRBJ2-7,few,TRBV14
CASSSGDMDSDTQYF,TGTGCCAGCAGCTCGGGGGACATGGACTCAGATACGCAGTATTTT,15,-,TRBJ2-3,many,TRBV7-3
CASSLGPMAIYF,TGTGCCAGCAGTTTAGGACCAATGGCCATATATTTT,12,-,TRBJ1-3,few,TRBV12-3/TRBV12-4
CATSRAGTGVFTEQFF,TGTGCCACCAGCAGAGCCGGGACAGGGGTATTTACTGAGCAGTTCTTC,16,TRBD1,TRBJ2-1,many,TRBV15
CASSPPAVGKNIQYF,TGTGCCAGCTCACCACCCGCGGTTGGCAAAAACATTCAGTACTTC,15,-,TRBJ2-4,few,TRBV18
CASTAGLARTGELFF,TGTGCCAGCACCGCCGGACTAGCGAGGACCGGGGAGCTGTTTTTT,15,TRBD2,TRBJ2-2,few,TRBV12-3/TRBV12-4
CSASAIEPSGYEQYF,TGCAGTGCTAGTGCTATAGAACCTTCCGGGTACGAGCAGTACTTC,15,-,TRBJ2-7,many,TRBV20-1
CASSIAWSGEKLFF,TGTGCCAGTAGTATTGCGTGGAGCGGTGAAAAACTGTTTTTT,14,-,TRBJ1-4,few,TRBV19
CASRSGQGRETQYF,TGTGCCAGCAGATCCGGGCAGGGGCGGGAGACCCAGTACTTC,14,-,TRBJ2-5,few,TRBV7-9